The sequence of this T cell receptor beta chain was determined in a study of CD8 T cells in ankylosing spondylitis. The study's findings and limits: About eight highly homologous variants made up a TCR beta motif that seemed to typify ankylosing spondylitis blood. Earlier reports found some motif variants in synovial fluid and blood in reactive arthritis.

In the case of this clonotype: As yet, its antigen is unknown.

The V end was cut by 4 bases, the J end by 1 base, with 9 bases between. Germline V gene sequence: CDR1 SGHRS, CDR2 YFSETQ. The CDR3 extends over 14 amino acids. With molecular barcodes, quantitative 5'-RACE was used to make the TCR beta libraries. TCRdb analysed the 5' RACE reads with MiXCR anew, one entry per CDR3 protein. The sample records over 450,000 distinct CDR3 sequences, more than 9.5% being singletons. Sequencing input: blood, either unsorted or a sorted T cell fraction (not recorded which). This receptor was identified in a male donor with ankylosing spondylitis. The rearrangement uses TRBV5-1 and TRBJ2-1; tentatively, D is TRBD1 (6 bases). Here the CDR3 reads CASSRGQSYNEQFF. The CDR3 DNA reads as TGCGCCAGCAGCAGAGGACAGTCCTACAATGAGCAGTTCTTC.